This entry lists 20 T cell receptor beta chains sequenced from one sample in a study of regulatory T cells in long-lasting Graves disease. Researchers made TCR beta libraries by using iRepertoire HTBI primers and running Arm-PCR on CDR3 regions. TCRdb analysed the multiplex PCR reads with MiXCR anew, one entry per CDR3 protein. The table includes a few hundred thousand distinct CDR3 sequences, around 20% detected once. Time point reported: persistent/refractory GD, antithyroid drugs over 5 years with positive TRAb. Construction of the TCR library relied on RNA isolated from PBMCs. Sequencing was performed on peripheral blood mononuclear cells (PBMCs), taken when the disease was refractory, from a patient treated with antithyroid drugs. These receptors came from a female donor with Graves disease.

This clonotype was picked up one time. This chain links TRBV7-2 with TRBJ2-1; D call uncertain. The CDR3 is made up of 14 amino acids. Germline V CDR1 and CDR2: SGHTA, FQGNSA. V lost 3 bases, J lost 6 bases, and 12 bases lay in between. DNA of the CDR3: TGTGCCAGCAGCTTGTCCCCAAACCCCAATGAGCAGTTCTTC. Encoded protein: CASSLSPNPNEQFF.

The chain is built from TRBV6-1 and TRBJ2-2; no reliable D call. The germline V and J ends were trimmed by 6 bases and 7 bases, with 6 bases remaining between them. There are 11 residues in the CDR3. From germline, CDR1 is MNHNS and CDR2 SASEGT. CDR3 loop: CASSDHGELFF. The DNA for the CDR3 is TGTGCCAGCAGCGATCACGGGGAGCTGTTTTTT.

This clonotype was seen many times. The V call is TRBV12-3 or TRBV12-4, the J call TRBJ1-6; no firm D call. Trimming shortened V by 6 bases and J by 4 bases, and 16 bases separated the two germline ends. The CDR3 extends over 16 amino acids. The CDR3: CASSSGLAVYNSPLHF. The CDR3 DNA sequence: TGTGCCAGCAGCTCCGGGTTAGCCGTTTATAATTCACCCCTCCACTTT.

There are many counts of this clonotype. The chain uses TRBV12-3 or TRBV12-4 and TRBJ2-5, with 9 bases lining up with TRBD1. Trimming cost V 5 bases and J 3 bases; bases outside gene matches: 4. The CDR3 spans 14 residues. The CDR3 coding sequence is TGTGCCAGCAGTGAACGGACAGGGGAAGAGACCCAGTACTTC. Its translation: CASSERTGEETQYF.

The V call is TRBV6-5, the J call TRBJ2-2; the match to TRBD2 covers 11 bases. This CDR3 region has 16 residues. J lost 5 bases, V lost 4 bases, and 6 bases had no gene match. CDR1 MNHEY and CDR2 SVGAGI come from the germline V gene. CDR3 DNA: TGTGCCAGCAGTTCGACTAGCGGGATCGTGACCGGGGAGCTGTTTTTT. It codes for CASSSTSGIVTGELFF.

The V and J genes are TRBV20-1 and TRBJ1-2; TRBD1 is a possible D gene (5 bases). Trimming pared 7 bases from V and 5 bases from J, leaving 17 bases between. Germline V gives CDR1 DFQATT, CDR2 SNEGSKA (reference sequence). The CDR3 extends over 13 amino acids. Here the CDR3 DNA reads TGCAGTGTCGGGTCTCCCCAGGGTTATGGCTACACCTTC. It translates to CSVGSPQGYGYTF.

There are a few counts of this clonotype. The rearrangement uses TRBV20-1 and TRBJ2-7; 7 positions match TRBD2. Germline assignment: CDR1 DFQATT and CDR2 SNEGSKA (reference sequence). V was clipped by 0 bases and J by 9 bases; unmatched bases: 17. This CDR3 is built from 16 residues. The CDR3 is CSARDPGVPRSGGQYF. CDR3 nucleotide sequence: TGCAGTGCTAGAGACCCGGGGGTTCCTCGGTCGGGGGGGCAGTACTTC.

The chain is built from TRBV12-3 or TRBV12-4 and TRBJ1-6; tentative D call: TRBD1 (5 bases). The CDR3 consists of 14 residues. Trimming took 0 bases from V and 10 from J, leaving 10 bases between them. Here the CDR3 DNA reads TGTGCCAGCAGTTTAGCGGGGGGTAGGTCACCCCTCCACTTT. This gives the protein CASSLAGGRSPLHF.

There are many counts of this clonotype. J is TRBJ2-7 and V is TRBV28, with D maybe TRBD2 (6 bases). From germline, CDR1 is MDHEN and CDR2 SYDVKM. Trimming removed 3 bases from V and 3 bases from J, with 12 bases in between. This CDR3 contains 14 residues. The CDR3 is CASSFIREHYEQYF. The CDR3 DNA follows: TGTGCCAGCAGTTTCATCCGGGAGCACTACGAGCAGTACTTC.

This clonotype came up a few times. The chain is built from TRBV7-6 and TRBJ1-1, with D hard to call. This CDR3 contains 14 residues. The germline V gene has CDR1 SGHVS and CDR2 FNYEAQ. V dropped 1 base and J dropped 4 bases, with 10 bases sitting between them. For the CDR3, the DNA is TGTGCCAGCAGCTTAGAAAGGGAGAGCACTGAAGCTTTCTTT. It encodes CASSLERESTEAFF.

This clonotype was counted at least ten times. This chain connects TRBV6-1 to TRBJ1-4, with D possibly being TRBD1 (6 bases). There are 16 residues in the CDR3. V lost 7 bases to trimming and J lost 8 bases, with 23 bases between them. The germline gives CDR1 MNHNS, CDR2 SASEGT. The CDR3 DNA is TGTGCCAGCAAAGCTCGGACAGCGAACCTAGAGGAAAAACTGTTTTTT. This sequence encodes CASKARTANLEEKLFF.

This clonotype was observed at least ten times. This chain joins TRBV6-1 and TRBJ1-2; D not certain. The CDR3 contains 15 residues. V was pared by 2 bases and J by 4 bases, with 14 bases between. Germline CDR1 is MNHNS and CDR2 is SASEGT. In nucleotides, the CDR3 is TGTGCCAGCAGTGAAATGGGCAAAACCCCCTATGGCTACACCTTC. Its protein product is CASSEMGKTPYGYTF.

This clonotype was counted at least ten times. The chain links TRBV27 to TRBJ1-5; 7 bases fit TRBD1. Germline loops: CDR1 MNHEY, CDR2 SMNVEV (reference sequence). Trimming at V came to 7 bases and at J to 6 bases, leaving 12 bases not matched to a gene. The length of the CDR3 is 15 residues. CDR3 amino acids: CASMLNRGAGQPQHF. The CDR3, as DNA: TGTGCCAGCATGCTAAACAGGGGAGCGGGTCAGCCCCAGCATTTT.

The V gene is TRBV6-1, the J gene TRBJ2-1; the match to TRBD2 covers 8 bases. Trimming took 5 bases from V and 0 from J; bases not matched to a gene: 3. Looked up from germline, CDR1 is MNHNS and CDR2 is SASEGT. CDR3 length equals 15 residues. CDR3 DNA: TGTGCCAGCAGTACCACTAGCGGCTCCTACAATGAGCAGTTCTTC. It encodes CASSTTSGSYNEQFF.

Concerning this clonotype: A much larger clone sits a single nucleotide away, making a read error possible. The CDR3 DNA follows: TGTGCCAGCAGCTCTCTAGTCGGGAGCTCCTACGAGCAGTACTTC. It specifies CASSSLVGSSYEQYF. The V gene is TRBV11-2, the J gene TRBJ2-7; D perhaps matches TRBD2 (6 bases). Trimming took off 4 bases at V and 0 bases at J, with 13 bases between the two ends. The germline V gene encodes CDR1 SGHAT and CDR2 FQNNGV. This CDR3 has 15 residues.

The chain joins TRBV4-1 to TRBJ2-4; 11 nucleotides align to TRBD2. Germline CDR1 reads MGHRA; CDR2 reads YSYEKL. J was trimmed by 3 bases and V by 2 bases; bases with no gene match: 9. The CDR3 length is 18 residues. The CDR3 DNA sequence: TGCGCCAGCAGCCAAACCCTACTAGCGGGAGTCGACAAAAACATTCAGTACTTC. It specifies CASSQTLLAGVDKNIQYF.

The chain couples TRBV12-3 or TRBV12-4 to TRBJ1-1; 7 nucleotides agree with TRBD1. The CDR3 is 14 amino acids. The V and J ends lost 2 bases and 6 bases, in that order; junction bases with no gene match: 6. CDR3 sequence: CASSLTRGGPEAFF. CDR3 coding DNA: TGTGCCAGCAGTTTAACAAGAGGGGGCCCTGAAGCTTTCTTT.

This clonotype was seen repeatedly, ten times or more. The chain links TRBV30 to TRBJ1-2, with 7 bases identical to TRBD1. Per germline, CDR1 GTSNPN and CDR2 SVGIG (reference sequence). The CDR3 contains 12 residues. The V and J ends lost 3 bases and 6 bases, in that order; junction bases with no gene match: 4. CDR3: CAWSVGGDGYTF. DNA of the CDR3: TGTGCCTGGAGCGTAGGGGGCGATGGCTACACCTTC.

The CDR3 loop is CSARARLSGEQYF. CDR3 in DNA: TGCAGTGCTAGGGCCCGACTAAGCGGCGAGCAGTACTTC. The chain has TRBV20-1 and TRBJ2-7, with D possibly being TRBD2 (5 bases). The CDR3 sequence is 13 residues long. Trimming removed 3 bases at V and 6 bases at J, with 15 bases between. Germline V CDR1 and CDR2: DFQATT, SNEGSKA (reference sequence).

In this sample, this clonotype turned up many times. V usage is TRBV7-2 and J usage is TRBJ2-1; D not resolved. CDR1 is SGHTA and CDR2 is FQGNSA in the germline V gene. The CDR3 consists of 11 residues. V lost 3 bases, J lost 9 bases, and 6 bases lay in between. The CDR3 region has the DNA TGTGCCAGCAGCTTGGGTTTTGAGCAGTTCTTC. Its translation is CASSLGFEQFF.